What follows are 14 T cell receptor beta chains derived from one specimen sequenced in a study of T cells after yellow fever vaccination. Each CDR3 protein is one row after TCRdb ran MiXCR on the 5' RACE reads. The sample has more than 95,000 distinct CDR3 sequences, roughly 6.8% seen once. The material was CD4+ T cells sorted from PBMCs, obtained roughly 47 days after the first yellow fever vaccination. The receptors here all came from a man aged 18 to 30 who received the YFV17D yellow fever vaccine.

Ten or more counts support this clonotype. The chain couples TRBV20-1 to TRBJ2-3; TRBD2 agrees at 10 bases. There are 12 residues in the CDR3. V was clipped by 6 bases and J by 7 bases; unmatched bases: 4. The V gene's germline CDR1 is DFQATT and CDR2 SNEGSKA (reference sequence). The CDR3 loop reads CSASGGANTQYF. The CDR3 DNA follows: TGCAGTGCCAGCGGGGGGGCGAATACGCAGTATTTT.

In its sample, this clonotype was seen many times. The chain recombines TRBV28 with TRBJ2-1; D tentatively fits TRBD1 or TRBD2 (6 bases each). Trimming cost V 6 bases and J 1 base, with 16 bases left between them. The CDR3 consists of 16 residues. The germline V gene encodes CDR1 MDHEN and CDR2 SYDVKM. The CDR3: CASRLPGGPSYNEQFF. CDR3 coding DNA: TGTGCCAGCAGATTGCCCGGGGGCCCGTCCTACAATGAGCAGTTCTTC.

This clonotype came up many times. J is TRBJ2-7 and V is TRBV6-5; 7 bases fit TRBD1. V gave up 2 bases and J gave up 9 bases; unmatched junction bases: 1. The CDR3 sequence is 11 residues long. Germline V gene sequence: CDR1 MNHEY, CDR2 SVGAGI. The DNA for the CDR3 is TGTGCCAGCAGTTACCAGGGGGTGCAGTACTTC. Its protein product is CASSYQGVQYF.

This clonotype was counted at least ten times. CDR3 DNA sequence: TGTGCCAGCAGCCCCCCCGAGCGCACAGATACGCAGTATTTT. Translated: CASSPPERTDTQYF. This rearrangement joins TRBV4-2 to TRBJ2-3; D not resolved. This CDR3 contains 14 residues. V gave up 4 bases and J gave up 1 base, with 9 bases separating them. CDR1 is LGHNA, CDR2 YNFKEQ, per germline.

This chain links TRBV7-8 with TRBJ2-2; no clear D gene. Germline values: CDR1 SGHVS, CDR2 FQNEAQ. V shed 5 bases and J shed 0 bases, with 10 bases lying between them. CDR3 length: 15 residues. This CDR3 is CASSGRAANTGELFF. The CDR3 DNA reads as TGTGCCAGCAGCGGAAGGGCCGCGAACACCGGGGAGCTGTTTTTT.

This clonotype showed up many times. The J gene is TRBJ1-5, the V gene TRBV6-5, with a tentative D call TRBD1 (5 bases). V dropped 6 bases and J dropped 4 bases, with 13 bases sitting between them. The CDR3 length is 14 residues. Germline V gives CDR1 MNHEY, CDR2 SVGAGI. CDR3 loop: CASSDSPGNQPQHF. Written as DNA, the CDR3 is TGTGCCAGCAGCGACTCCCCAGGGAATCAGCCCCAGCATTTT.

This clonotype was recorded many times. The V and J genes are TRBV18 and TRBJ2-5, with unresolved D. Germline V gives CDR1 KGHSH, CDR2 LQKENI. The V gene lost 3 bases and the J gene lost 0 bases, with 5 bases spanning the gap. There are 13 residues in the CDR3. CDR3 region: CASSPANQETQYF. The CDR3 DNA reads as TGTGCCAGCTCACCGGCAAACCAAGAGACCCAGTACTTC. The full variable domain, its missing parts supplied by reference TRBV18 and TRBJ2-5, is NAGVMQNPRHLVRRRGQEARLRCSPMKGHSHVYWYRQLPEEGLKFMVYLQKENIIDESGMPKERFSAEFPKEGPSILRIQQVVRGDSAAYFCASSPANQETQYFGPGTRLLVL.

Many counts were recorded for this clonotype. The rearrangement joins TRBV18 to TRBJ2-2; the D is unclear. This CDR3 has 12 residues. Looked up from germline, CDR1 is KGHSH and CDR2 is LQKENI. V lost 0 bases, J lost 9 bases, and 5 bases lay in between. CDR3 residues: CASSPPDRELFF. In nucleotides, the CDR3 is TGTGCCAGCTCACCACCGGATCGGGAGCTGTTTTTT.

V is TRBV5-1 and J is TRBJ1-5; no clear D gene. V lost 2 bases to trimming and J lost 2 bases, with 11 bases between them. The germline gives CDR1 SGHRS, CDR2 YFSETQ. The CDR3 runs 15 residues. CDR3 region: CASSFTSDGNQPQHF. Here the CDR3 DNA reads TGCGCCAGCAGCTTTACTTCAGATGGCAATCAGCCCCAGCATTTT.

In this sample, this clonotype turned up many times. V is TRBV4-3 and J is TRBJ2-3; TRBD2 matches 10 bases. Trimming took 5 bases from V and 2 from J; bases not matched to a gene: 7. The CDR3 has 16 residues. CDR1 is LGHNA and CDR2 is YSLEER in the germline V gene. CDR3 residues: CASSIQRGGLTDTQYF. CDR3 coding DNA: TGCGCCAGCAGCATCCAGCGGGGGGGCCTCACAGATACGCAGTATTTT.

This clonotype was recorded many times. The chain joins TRBV4-2 to TRBJ1-1; D gene ambiguous. This CDR3 has 14 amino acids. Per the germline V gene, CDR1 is LGHNA and CDR2 is YNFKEQ. V was clipped by 2 bases and J by 6 bases, with 13 bases between them. The CDR3 coding sequence is TGTGCCAGCAGCCAATCCGGTGGCGACCCTGAAGCTTTCTTT. This translates into CASSQSGGDPEAFF.

Ten or more counts support this clonotype. The rearrangement links TRBV5-1 to TRBJ2-1, with 7 nucleotides matching TRBD2. In germline, CDR1 is SGHRS, CDR2 YFSETQ. This CDR3 region has 12 residues. Trimming took 4 bases from V and 10 from J; bases not matched to a gene: 5. The CDR3 loop reads CASSDPGGEQFF. In DNA form, the CDR3 reads TGCGCCAGCAGCGACCCCGGGGGGGAGCAGTTCTTC.

Ten or more counts support this clonotype. The chain links TRBV7-6 to TRBJ2-7; the match to TRBD1 covers 10 bases. V shed 0 bases and J 2 bases; nucleotides not matched to a gene: 1. Per the germline V gene, CDR1 is SGHVS and CDR2 is FNYEAQ. CDR3 length: 15 amino acids. This CDR3 is CASSLAGTGAYEQYF. The CDR3, as DNA: TGTGCCAGCAGCTTAGCCGGGACAGGGGCCTACGAGCAGTACTTC.

This clonotype was seen repeatedly, ten times or more. This chain links TRBV7-2 with TRBJ1-1, with TRBD1 identical over 8 bases. This CDR3 region has 14 residues. V lost 1 base, J lost 9 bases, and 7 bases stayed unmatched. Germline values: CDR1 SGHTA, CDR2 FQGNSA. CDR3 residues: CASSLGTGRRKAFF. The CDR3 bases are TGTGCCAGCAGCTTAGGGACAGGGAGGAGGAAAGCTTTCTTT.